This T cell receptor (beta chain) came from a study of blood T cell repertoires in COVID-19. Here immunoSEQ multiplex PCR was the method, and the copy in TCRdb shows in-frame clones only, minus some. Altogether about 140,000 clones are present, around 88% being singletons, with the ten largest covering over 1.5%. CDR3 length: 18 amino acids. The V and J ends lost 2 bases and 0 bases, in that order; junction bases with no gene match: 5. Germline V gives CDR1 LGHNA, CDR2 YSLEER. This chain links TRBV4-3 with TRBJ2-7; 15 bases line up with TRBD2. The sequenced sample consisted of peripheral blood. The receptor's source is a woman aged 55-69 years with acute or convalescent COVID-19. CDR3 nucleotides: TGCGCCAGCAGCCAATGGACTAGCGGGGGGGCCCCCTCCTACGAGCAGTACTTC. The encoded protein is CASSQWTSGGAPSYEQYF.